This T cell receptor beta chain appears in the sequencing data of a study of CD8+CD57+ T cells in acquired aplastic anemia (dated by TCRdb to between 2018 and 2020). Concerning the study at large: On average, sorted CD4+ and CD8+ cells yielded around 3.4 ug of extracted DNA, with a range of about 0.17 to 27.4 ug. Healthy donor samples averaged roughly 10 million reads for CD4+ and roughly 12 million for CD8+ cells.

Study-wide conclusions, independent of this receptor: Patients and healthy controls showed no significant difference in CD8+ Simpson's diversity (P=0.060). Twenty-nine CD8+ CDR3 sequences were found in both patients and controls but appeared to be highly expressed in patients and within the immunodominant clones of the patients.

Concerning this clonotype itself: Its cognate antigen has yet to be identified. There are no base qualities to consult, and no much larger clone falls within one base.

Genomic DNA served as template for TCR beta VDJ combination and CDR3 sequence profiling. TCR repertoire sequencing was run on an Illumina HiSeq 2000. As for how the authors treated the data: Repertoire assessment relied on Simpson's diversity index, CDR3 size and DJ length profiles, and TRBV/TRBJ rearrangement plots. The most abundant DNA sequence in the deep sequencing data was taken as the immunodominant clone. CDR3 amino acid sequences were screened for sharing across subjects and compared with published repertoires and the VDJdb database. The public reads were reanalyzed by TCRdb: fastp trimming at Q25, MiXCR alignment, in-frame beta chains only. Identical CDR3 protein sequences are pooled into one entry, listed with their most common genes and DNA. Clone size and V and J calls follow TCRdb, not the original study. The sample profile shows 400,000 to 500,000 distinct CDR3 sequences; 65% to 80% of them were found once. The ten largest clones take up approximately 4% of the sample.

Germline trimming amounts to 5 bases on V and 7 bases on J, with 13 as the count of junction bases outside the gene matches. Taken from cysteine to phenylalanine, the CDR3 has 16 residues. Only the CDR3 DNA stays, 48 bases, in frame from base 1. The CDR1 and CDR2 encoded by the germline V gene (reference sequence) are LNHDA and SQIVND. TCR repertoires of sorted CD4+ and CD8+ blood T cells from severe aplastic anemia patients and healthy subjects were deep-sequenced in the study. Ficoll-Paque density gradient centrifugation was used to isolate peripheral blood mononuclear cells. CD4+ and CD8+ T cells were sorted by FACS or magnetic beads before DNA extraction.

This TCR derives from a human donor in good health, serving as a control. The sample was sorted CD4+, CD8+, or CD8+CD57+ T cells (not recorded which) from PBMCs. The chain was built from TRBV19 and TRBJ2-1; a stretch of 8 junction bases matches TRBD2. CDR3 sequence: CASSFSGVAALNEQFF. The DNA sequence is given as TGTGCCAGTAGTTTTAGCGGGGTGGCAGCGTTGAATGAGCAGTTCTTC.